This T cell receptor (beta chain) appears in the sequencing data of a study of molecular identifiers for immune sequencing clone quantification. Study-level points and caveats: More than 97% of effector molecules, versus under 1% of naive-cell molecules, belonged to clones above 20 RNA copies. Reportedly, one cell's Jurkat TCR RNA was detected within 1,200,000 naive CD8 cells.

Previously described methods and listed TCR primers produced bulk TCR libraries. TCRdb re-called the PCR reads through MiXCR, storing one row per CDR3 protein. The table lists approximately 680,000 distinct CDR3 sequences, roughly 25% of them singletons. There are 15 residues in the CDR3. Trimming took off 6 bases at V and 6 bases at J, with 18 bases between the two ends. CDR1 MDHEN and CDR2 SYDVKM come from the germline V gene. This clonotype was counted a single time. Antigen specificity is unknown. Isolation of naive CD8 T cells was achieved by sorting on a CD8+CD4-CCR7+CD45RA+ phenotype. Sample: naive CD8+ T cells from blood, with Jurkat cell RNA spiked in. Subset defined: FACS-sorted CD8+CD4-CCR7+CD45RA+ naive T cells. The chain carries TRBV28 and TRBJ1-5; D perhaps matches TRBD1 (6 bases). This receptor was obtained from a human donor in good health. Some libraries in this study had Jurkat cell RNA spiked in. CDR3 loop: CASSCGVQGGQPQHF. In DNA form, the CDR3 reads TGTGCCAGCAGCTGTGGGGTACAGGGAGGTCAGCCCCAGCATTTT.